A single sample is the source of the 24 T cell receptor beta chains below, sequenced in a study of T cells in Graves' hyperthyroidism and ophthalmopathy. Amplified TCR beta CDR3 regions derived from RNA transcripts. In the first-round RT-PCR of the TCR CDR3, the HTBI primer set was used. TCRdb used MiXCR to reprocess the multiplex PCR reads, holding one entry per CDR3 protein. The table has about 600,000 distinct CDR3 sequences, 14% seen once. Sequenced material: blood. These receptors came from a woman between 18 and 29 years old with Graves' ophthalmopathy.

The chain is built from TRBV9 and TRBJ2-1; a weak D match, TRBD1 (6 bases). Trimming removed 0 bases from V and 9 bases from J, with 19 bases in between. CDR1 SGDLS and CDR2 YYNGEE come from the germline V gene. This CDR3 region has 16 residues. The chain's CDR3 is CASSVGSLGRGSEQFF. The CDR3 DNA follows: TGTGCCAGCAGCGTAGGGTCGTTGGGCAGGGGTAGTGAGCAGTTCTTC.

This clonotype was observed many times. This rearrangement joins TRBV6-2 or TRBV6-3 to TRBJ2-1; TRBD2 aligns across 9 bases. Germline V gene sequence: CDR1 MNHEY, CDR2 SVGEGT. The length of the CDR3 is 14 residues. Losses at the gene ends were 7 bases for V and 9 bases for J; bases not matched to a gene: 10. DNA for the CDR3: TGTGCCAGCACCTCGACTAGCGGCGGAGGTGAGCAGTTCTTC. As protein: CASTSTSGGGEQFF.

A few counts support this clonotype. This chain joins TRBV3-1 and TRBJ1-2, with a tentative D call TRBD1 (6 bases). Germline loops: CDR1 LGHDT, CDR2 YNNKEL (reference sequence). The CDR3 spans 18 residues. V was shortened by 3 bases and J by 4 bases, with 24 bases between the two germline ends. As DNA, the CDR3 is TGTGCCAGCAGCCAGGAGGGCTACGGGCCAGGGGATATCTATGGCTACACCTTC. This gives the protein CASSQEGYGPGDIYGYTF.

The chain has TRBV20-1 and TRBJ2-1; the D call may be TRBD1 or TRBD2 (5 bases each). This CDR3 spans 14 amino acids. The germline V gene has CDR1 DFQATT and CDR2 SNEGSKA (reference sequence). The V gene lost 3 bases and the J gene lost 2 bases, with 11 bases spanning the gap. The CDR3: CSASRGPTYNEQFF. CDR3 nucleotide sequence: TGCAGTGCTAGTAGGGGACCAACCTACAATGAGCAGTTCTTC.

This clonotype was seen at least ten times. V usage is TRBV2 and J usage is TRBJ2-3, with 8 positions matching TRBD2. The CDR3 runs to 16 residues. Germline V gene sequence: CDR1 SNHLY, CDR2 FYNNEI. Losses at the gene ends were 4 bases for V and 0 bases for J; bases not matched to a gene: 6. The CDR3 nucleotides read TGTGCCAGCAGTGGGGCAGCGGGAGCGAGCACAGATACGCAGTATTTT. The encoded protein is CASSGAAGASTDTQYF.

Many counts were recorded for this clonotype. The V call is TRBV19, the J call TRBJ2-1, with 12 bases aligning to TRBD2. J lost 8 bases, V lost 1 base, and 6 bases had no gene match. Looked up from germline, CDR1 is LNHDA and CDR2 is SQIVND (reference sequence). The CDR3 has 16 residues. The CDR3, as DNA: TGTGCCAGTAGTATAGGACTAGCGGGAGTGCGCCATGAGCAGTTCTTC. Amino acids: CASSIGLAGVRHEQFF.

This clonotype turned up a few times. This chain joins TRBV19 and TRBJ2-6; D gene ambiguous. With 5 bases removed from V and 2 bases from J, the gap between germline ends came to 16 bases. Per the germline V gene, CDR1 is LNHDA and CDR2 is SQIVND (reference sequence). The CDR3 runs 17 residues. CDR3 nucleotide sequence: TGTGCCAGTAGTGCAGAAGAAAGGGAAGCTGGGGCCAACGTCCTGACTTTC. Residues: CASSAEEREAGANVLTF.

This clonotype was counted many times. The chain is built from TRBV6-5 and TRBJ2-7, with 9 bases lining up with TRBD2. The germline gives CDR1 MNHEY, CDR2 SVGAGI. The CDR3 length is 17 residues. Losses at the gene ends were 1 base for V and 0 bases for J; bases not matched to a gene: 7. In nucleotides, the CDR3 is TGTGCCAGCAGTTACTTTATTAGCGGGGGTAGCTCCTACGAGCAGTACTTC. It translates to CASSYFISGGSSYEQYF.

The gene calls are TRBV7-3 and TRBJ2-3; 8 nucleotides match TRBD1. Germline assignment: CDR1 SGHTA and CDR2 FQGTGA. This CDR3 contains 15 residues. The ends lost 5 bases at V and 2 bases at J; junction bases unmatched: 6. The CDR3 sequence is CASSLRDRTTDTQYF. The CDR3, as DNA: TGTGCCAGCAGCCTCAGGGACAGGACCACAGATACGCAGTATTTT.

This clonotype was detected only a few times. The CDR3 loop reads CASRPGYTEAFF. CDR3 nucleotides: TGTGCCAGTAGGCCGGGCTACACTGAAGCTTTCTTT. The genes are TRBV19 and TRBJ1-1; no reliable D call. CDR1 and CDR2 from the germline V gene are LNHDA and SQIVND (reference sequence). V shed 6 bases and J shed 3 bases, with 8 bases lying between them. The CDR3 extends over 12 amino acids.

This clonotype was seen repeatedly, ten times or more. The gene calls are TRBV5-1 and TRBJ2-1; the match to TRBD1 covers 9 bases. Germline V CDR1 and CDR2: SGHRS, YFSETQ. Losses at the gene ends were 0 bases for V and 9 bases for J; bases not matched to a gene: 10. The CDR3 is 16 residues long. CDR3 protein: CASSLEQGARSSEQFF. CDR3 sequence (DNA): TGCGCCAGCAGCTTGGAACAGGGGGCGCGATCAAGTGAGCAGTTCTTC.

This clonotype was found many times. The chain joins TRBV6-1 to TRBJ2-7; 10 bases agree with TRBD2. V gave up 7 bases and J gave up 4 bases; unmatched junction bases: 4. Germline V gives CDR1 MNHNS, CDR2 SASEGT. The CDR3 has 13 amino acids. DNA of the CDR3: TGTGCCAGCAAGGGACTAGCGTCTTACGAGCAGTACTTC. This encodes CASKGLASYEQYF.

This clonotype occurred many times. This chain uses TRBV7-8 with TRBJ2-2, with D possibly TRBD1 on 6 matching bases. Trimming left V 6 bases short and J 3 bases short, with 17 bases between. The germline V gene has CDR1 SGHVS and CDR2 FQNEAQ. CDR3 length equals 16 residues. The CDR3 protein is CASREITGLDTGELFF. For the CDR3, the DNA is TGTGCCAGCAGGGAAATCACAGGGCTTGACACCGGGGAGCTGTTTTTT. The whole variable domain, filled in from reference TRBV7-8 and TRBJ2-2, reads GAGVSQSPRYKVAKRGQDVALRCDPISGHVSLFWYQQALGQGPEFLTYFQNEAQLDKSGLPSDRFFAERPEGSVSTLKIQRTQQEDSAVYLCASREITGLDTGELFFGEGSRLTVL.

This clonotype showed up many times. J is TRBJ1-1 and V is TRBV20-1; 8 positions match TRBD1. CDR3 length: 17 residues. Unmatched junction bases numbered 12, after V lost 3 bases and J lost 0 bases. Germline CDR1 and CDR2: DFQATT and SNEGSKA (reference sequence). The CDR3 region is CSASGAGGPQMNTEAFF. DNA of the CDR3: TGCAGTGCTAGTGGGGCAGGGGGCCCCCAAATGAACACTGAAGCTTTCTTT.

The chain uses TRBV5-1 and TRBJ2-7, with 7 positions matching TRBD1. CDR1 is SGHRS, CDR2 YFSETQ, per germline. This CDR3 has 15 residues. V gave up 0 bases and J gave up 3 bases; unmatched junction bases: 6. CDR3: CASSLASNRGYEQYF. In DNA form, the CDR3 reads TGCGCCAGCAGCTTGGCCAGTAACAGGGGCTACGAGCAGTACTTC.

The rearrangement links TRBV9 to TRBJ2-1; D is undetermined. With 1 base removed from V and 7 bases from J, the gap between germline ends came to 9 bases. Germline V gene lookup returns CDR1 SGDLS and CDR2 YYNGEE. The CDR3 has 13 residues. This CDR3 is CASSVPPFNEQFF. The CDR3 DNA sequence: TGTGCCAGCAGCGTACCCCCATTTAATGAGCAGTTCTTC.

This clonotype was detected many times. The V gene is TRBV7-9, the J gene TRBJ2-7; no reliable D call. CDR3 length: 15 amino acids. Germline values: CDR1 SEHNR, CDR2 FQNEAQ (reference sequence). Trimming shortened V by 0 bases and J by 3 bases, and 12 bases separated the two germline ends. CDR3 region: CASSLARTFVYEQYF. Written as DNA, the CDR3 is TGTGCCAGCAGCTTAGCGAGGACGTTCGTCTACGAGCAGTACTTC. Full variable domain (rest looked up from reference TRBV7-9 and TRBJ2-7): DTGVSQNPRHKITKRGQNVTFRCDPISEHNRLYWYRQTLGQGPEFLTYFQNEAQLEKSRLLSDRFSAERPKGSFSTLEIQRTEQGDSAMYLCASSLARTFVYEQYFGPGTRLTVT.

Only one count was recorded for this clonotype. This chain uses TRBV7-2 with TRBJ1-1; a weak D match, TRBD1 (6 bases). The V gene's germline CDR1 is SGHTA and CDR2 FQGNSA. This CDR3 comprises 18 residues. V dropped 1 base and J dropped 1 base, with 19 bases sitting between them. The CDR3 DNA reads TGTGCCAGCAGCTTAGGGGGGGGCGGGGGGCCACCGAACACTGAAGCTTTCTTT. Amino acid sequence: CASSLGGGGGPPNTEAFF. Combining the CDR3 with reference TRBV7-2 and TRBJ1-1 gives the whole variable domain GAGVSQSPSNKVTEKGKDVELRCDPISGHTALYWYRQSLGQGLEFLIYFQGNSAPDKSGLPSDRFSAERTGGSVSTLTIQRTQQEDSAVYLCASSLGGGGGPPNTEAFFGQGTRLTVV.

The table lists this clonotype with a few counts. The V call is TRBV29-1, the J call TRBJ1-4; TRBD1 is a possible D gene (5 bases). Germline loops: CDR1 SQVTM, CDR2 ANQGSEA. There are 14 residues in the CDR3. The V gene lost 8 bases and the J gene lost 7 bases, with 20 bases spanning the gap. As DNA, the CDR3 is TGCAGCTACGCGGGGGGTTTTGAGAGTGAAAAACTGTTTTTT. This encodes CSYAGGFESEKLFF.

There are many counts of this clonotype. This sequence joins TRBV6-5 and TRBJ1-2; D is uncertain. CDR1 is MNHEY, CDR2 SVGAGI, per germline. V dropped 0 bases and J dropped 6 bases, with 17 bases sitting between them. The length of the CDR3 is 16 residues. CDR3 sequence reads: CASSYSIPGAIDGYTF. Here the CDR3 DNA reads TGTGCCAGCAGTTACTCGATCCCAGGAGCTATTGATGGCTACACCTTC.

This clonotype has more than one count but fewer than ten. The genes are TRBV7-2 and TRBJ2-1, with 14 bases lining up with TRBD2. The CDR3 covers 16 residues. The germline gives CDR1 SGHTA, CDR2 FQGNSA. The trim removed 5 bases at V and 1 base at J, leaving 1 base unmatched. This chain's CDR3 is CASSRLAGGSYNEQFF. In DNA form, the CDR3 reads TGTGCCAGCAGCCGACTAGCGGGAGGGTCCTACAATGAGCAGTTCTTC.

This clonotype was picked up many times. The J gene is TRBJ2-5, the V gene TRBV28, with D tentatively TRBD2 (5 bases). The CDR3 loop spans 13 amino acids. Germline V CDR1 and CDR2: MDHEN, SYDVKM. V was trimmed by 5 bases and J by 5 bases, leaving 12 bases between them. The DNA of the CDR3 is TGTGCCAGCAGTCCAACTAGGATGGAGACCCAGTACTTC. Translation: CASSPTRMETQYF.

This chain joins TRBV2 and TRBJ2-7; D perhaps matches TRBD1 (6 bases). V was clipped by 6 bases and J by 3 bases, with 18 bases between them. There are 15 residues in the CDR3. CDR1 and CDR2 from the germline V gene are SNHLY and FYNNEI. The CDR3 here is CASRVQGPEIYEQYF. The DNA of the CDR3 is TGTGCCAGCAGGGTACAGGGACCGGAAATCTACGAGCAGTACTTC.

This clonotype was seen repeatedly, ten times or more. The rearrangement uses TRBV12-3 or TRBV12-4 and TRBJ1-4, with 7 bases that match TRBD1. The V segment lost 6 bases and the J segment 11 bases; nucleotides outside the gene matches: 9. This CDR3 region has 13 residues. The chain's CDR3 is CASSRQGNGKLFF. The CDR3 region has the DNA TGTGCCAGCAGCCGACAGGGCAATGGTAAACTGTTTTTT.